These 20 T cell receptor beta chains were sequenced from one sample in a study of cytomegalovirus exposure and HLA in healthy donors. Vbeta (60) and Jbeta (13) primers were used in the PCR. Sequencing used immunoSEQ multiplex PCR; TCRdb keeps in-frame clones, though not all of them. The repertoire holds fewer than 85,000 clones, with about 80% as singletons. The sequenced material came from PBMCs. These receptors came from a man aged 35 to 55 in good health and CMV-seronegative.

Only a few counts were recorded for this clone. Other DNA sequences in the same sample also yield this CDR3. The V and J genes are TRBV30 and TRBJ1-1, with TRBD1 matching 10 bases. The CDR3 is 13 residues long. J gave up 4 bases and V 2 bases, and 1 base lay outside the gene matches. Germline V gene data show CDR1 as GTSNPN and CDR2 as SVGIG (reference sequence). The CDR3 protein is CAWSRDRGTEAFF. The DNA for the CDR3 is TGTGCCTGGAGTCGGGACAGGGGCACTGAAGCTTTCTTT.

This clone was seen a handful of times. This chain connects TRBV7-9 to TRBJ1-5; the D gene is possibly TRBD1 (5 bases). This CDR3 is 14 amino acids long. CDR1 is SEHNR and CDR2 is FQNEAQ in the germline V gene (reference sequence). Trimming cost V 7 bases and J 7 bases, with 17 bases left between them. The CDR3 loop reads CASTEAGSGQPQHF. The CDR3 DNA is TGTGCCAGCACCGAGGCAGGGTCCGGGCAGCCCCAGCATTTT.

This chain links TRBV28 with TRBJ1-1, with TRBD1 as a possible D gene (5 bases). Germline assignment: CDR1 MDHEN and CDR2 SYDVKM. CDR3 length: 11 residues. The ends were cut back, 8 bases at V and 6 bases at J, with 10 bases in the middle. CDR3 nucleotides: TGTGCCAGCTGGGGCAGCCCTGAAGCTTTCTTT. It translates to CASWGSPEAFF.

CDR3 loop: CASTRGGNTEAFF. CDR3 DNA: TGTGCCAGCACCCGGGGAGGGAACACTGAAGCTTTCTTT. The gene calls are TRBV6-5 and TRBJ1-1; D unclear. The V and J ends lost 7 bases and 1 base respectively, with 10 bases between them. The CDR3 runs to 13 residues. Germline assignment: CDR1 MNHEY and CDR2 SVGAGI.

Only one count was recorded for this clone. The J gene is TRBJ2-3, the V gene TRBV18, with 10 bases that match TRBD1. Germline loops: CDR1 KGHSH, CDR2 LQKENI. The CDR3 has 16 residues. V shed 5 bases and J 2 bases; nucleotides not matched to a gene: 7. CDR3 sequence: CASSSSGTGVTDTQYF. The CDR3 DNA reads TGTGCCAGCTCATCGTCCGGGACAGGGGTCACAGATACGCAGTATTTT.

In its sample, this clone was seen once. V and J are TRBV27 and TRBJ1-5, with unresolved D. Trimming took 2 bases from V and 8 from J, leaving 16 bases between them. CDR3 length: 15 residues. Per the germline V gene, CDR1 is MNHEY and CDR2 is SMNVEV (reference sequence). CDR3 sequence: CASSLGSSGGKPQHF. CDR3 coding DNA: TGTGCCAGCAGTTTAGGGTCCAGTGGCGGGAAGCCCCAGCATTTT.

The chain has TRBV5-1 and TRBJ1-1; D is perhaps TRBD1 (5 bases). The V gene lost 9 bases and the J gene lost 0 bases, with 9 bases spanning the gap. Per the germline V gene, CDR1 is SGHRS and CDR2 is YFSETQ. There are 12 residues in the CDR3. CDR3 bases: TGCGCCACCTCAGGGCTGAACACTGAAGCTTTCTTT. This codes for CATSGLNTEAFF.

The chain uses TRBV7-9 and TRBJ2-2; 9 nucleotides agree with TRBD1. Germline assignment: CDR1 SEHNR and CDR2 FQNEAQ (reference sequence). J gave up 3 bases and V 10 bases, and 6 bases lay outside the gene matches. The CDR3 loop spans 14 amino acids. CDR3 amino acids: CAIKQGADTGELFF. In nucleotides, the CDR3 is TGTGCCATTAAACAGGGGGCCGACACCGGGGAGCTGTTTTTT.

The V gene is TRBV11-2, the J gene TRBJ2-3; the D is unclear. CDR1 and CDR2 (germline): SGHAT, FQNNGV. V lost 3 bases and J lost 6, with 16 bases in between. This CDR3 has 15 amino acids. The CDR3 loop reads CASSFRITVADTQYF. CDR3 in DNA: TGTGCCAGCAGCTTCAGGATCACGGTTGCGGATACGCAGTATTTT.

V gene TRBV2 combines with J gene TRBJ1-4; 7 bases align to TRBD1. V trimming: 7 bases; J trimming: 5 bases; junction bases outside the gene matches: 4. Germline CDR1 SNHLY, CDR2 FYNNEI. The length of the CDR3 is 13 residues. The CDR3 spells CASTKQGNEKLFF. CDR3 in DNA: TGTGCCAGCACCAAACAGGGGAATGAAAAACTGTTTTTT.

V gene TRBV18 combines with J gene TRBJ1-1; D is unclear. The CDR3 length is 15 residues. V shed 6 bases and J shed 0 bases, with 14 bases lying between them. From germline, CDR1 is KGHSH and CDR2 LQKENI. The DNA for the CDR3 is TGTGCCAGCTCCATAACGGCAGGTTTGAACACTGAAGCTTTCTTT. Translation gives CASSITAGLNTEAFF.

V usage is TRBV6-6 and J usage is TRBJ1-6, with D perhaps TRBD1 (6 bases). The CDR3 totals 14 residues. V lost 4 bases, J lost 10 bases, and 14 bases lay in between. Germline V gene lookup returns CDR1 MNHNY and CDR2 SVGAGI (reference sequence). The CDR3 loop is CASSFETGGSPLHF. CDR3 nucleotide sequence: TGTGCCAGCAGTTTCGAGACAGGCGGCTCACCCCTCCACTTT.

This sequence joins TRBV7-2 and TRBJ1-1; maybe TRBD1 (6 bases). The V and J ends lost 5 bases and 6 bases respectively, with 22 bases between them. The CDR3 covers 16 residues. Germline V gives CDR1 SGHTA, CDR2 FQGNSA. CDR3 loop: CASSPLRAGVPPEAFF. In DNA form, the CDR3 reads TGTGCCAGCAGCCCTCTCCGGGCAGGGGTTCCCCCTGAAGCTTTCTTT.

The chain carries TRBV4-1 and TRBJ1-5; 7 positions match TRBD1. This CDR3 is 17 amino acids long. Germline V gene sequence: CDR1 MGHRA, CDR2 YSYEKL. After removal of 0 bases from V and 1 base from J, the junction contained 6 bases not matched to a gene. In DNA, the CDR3 is TGCGCCAGCAGCCAAGATGCGAGGGGGCTGAGCAATCAGCCCCAGCATTTT. Translated: CASSQDARGLSNQPQHF.

This clone is a singleton in its sample. The chain links TRBV11-2 to TRBJ2-7; D unclear. The CDR3 spans 14 residues. The V end was cut by 3 bases, the J end by 1 base, with 10 bases between. Germline CDR1 is SGHAT and CDR2 is FQNNGV. The CDR3 DNA follows: TGTGCCAGCAGCTTCGGCGACAATTCCTACGAGCAGTACTTC. Protein sequence: CASSFGDNSYEQYF.

V is TRBV19 and J is TRBJ1-4; 7 nucleotides align to TRBD1. The CDR3 sequence is 14 residues long. Trimming cost V 6 bases and J 6 bases; bases outside gene matches: 7. CDR1 and CDR2 from the germline V gene are LNHDA and SQIVND (reference sequence). This chain's CDR3 is CASRGQRRYEKLFF. The DNA for the CDR3 is TGTGCCAGTAGGGGACAGCGTCGTTATGAAAAACTGTTTTTT.

The rearrangement uses TRBV30 and TRBJ2-5, with 7 bases matching TRBD2. The DNA end favors TRBJ2-7, so the J call may be wrong. Germline V gives CDR1 GTSNPN, CDR2 SVGIG (reference sequence). The CDR3 spans 13 residues. The CDR3 nucleotides are TGTGCCTGGACTGCTAGCGGCGCGTGCGAGCAGTACTTC. It encodes CAWTASGACEQYF.

The chain combines TRBV9 with TRBJ1-1; D remains unclear. From germline, CDR1 is SGDLS and CDR2 YYNGEE. Trimming left V 7 bases short and J 1 base short, with 8 bases between. The CDR3 length is 12 residues. In nucleotides, the CDR3 is TGTGCCAGCGGGCGGGAGAACACTGAAGCTTTCTTT. It is translated as CASGRENTEAFF.

This sequence joins TRBV5-1 and TRBJ1-5; D may be TRBD1 (6 bases). Germline V CDR1 and CDR2: SGHRS, YFSETQ. The CDR3 contains 15 residues. V was shortened by 4 bases and J by 6 bases, with 17 bases between the two germline ends. CDR3 region: CASSTGGADSQPQHF. The DNA of the CDR3 is TGCGCCAGCAGCACCGGGGGGGCGGATAGTCAGCCCCAGCATTTT.

The V and J genes are TRBV19 and TRBJ1-3; 7 bases match TRBD1. Germline V gene data show CDR1 as LNHDA and CDR2 as SQIVND (reference sequence). V was pared by 10 bases and J by 4 bases, with 10 bases of the junction left unmatched. This CDR3 has 14 residues. The DNA for the CDR3 is TGTGCCACTCGCTCACAGGGGACAGGAAACACCATATATTTT. This sequence encodes CATRSQGTGNTIYF.